Listed here are 30 T cell receptor beta chains from one sample, sequenced in a study of blood T cells in healthy people across ages. A J-beta primer mix and a sample-barcoded 5' primer were used in a second PCR of roughly 6 to 11 cycles. MiXCR was run by TCRdb on the 5' RACE reads, yielding one entry per CDR3 protein. The sample holds roughly 1,300,000 distinct CDR3 sequences, around 59% seen once. Sequencing was done on a sample of blood. The receptors here all came from a man between 18 and 35 years old in good health.

The chain joins TRBV6-1 to TRBJ2-7; D is unclear. V was pared by 1 base and J by 1 base, with 14 bases between. Germline V gene sequence: CDR1 MNHNS, CDR2 SASEGT. This CDR3 is built from 16 residues. The DNA of the CDR3 is TGTGCCAGCAGTGAAGGCCTAGGCCACGGTTCCTACGAGCAGTACTTC. This gives the protein CASSEGLGHGSYEQYF.

This chain links TRBV30 with TRBJ2-3, with 9 nucleotides matching TRBD1. Germline CDR1 is GTSNPN and CDR2 is SVGIG (reference sequence). The junction had 3 bases not matched to a gene; V was cut back by 2 bases and J by 0 bases. The CDR3 consists of 15 residues. The CDR3 loop reads CAWSRDRESTDTQYF. For the CDR3, the DNA is TGTGCCTGGAGTCGGGACAGGGAGAGCACAGATACGCAGTATTTT.

This clonotype came up a few times. This rearrangement joins TRBV12-3 or TRBV12-4 to TRBJ2-5, with D possibly matching TRBD2 (6 bases). This CDR3 contains 15 residues. Trimming pared 2 bases from V and 0 bases from J, leaving 10 bases between. The CDR3 nucleotides are TGTGCCAGCAGTTTAAGGAGGGACCACCAAGAGACCCAGTACTTC. This translates into CASSLRRDHQETQYF.

This clonotype showed up just a few times. The chain recombines TRBV28 with TRBJ2-3; 11 nucleotides align to TRBD1. The V gene's germline CDR1 is MDHEN and CDR2 SYDVKM. The CDR3 has 15 residues. With 5 bases clipped from V and 3 bases from J, the junction kept 4 bases outside the gene matches. CDR3 region: CASSRDRGMTDTQYF. CDR3 bases: TGTGCCAGCAGTCGGGACAGGGGGATGACAGATACGCAGTATTTT.

This chain connects TRBV6-5 to TRBJ2-6; weak D call: TRBD1 (6 bases). This CDR3 is 18 amino acids long. Germline V gives CDR1 MNHEY, CDR2 SVGAGI. V lost 0 bases, J lost 0 bases, and 12 bases lay in between. CDR3 sequence reads: CASSYSTGAYSGANVLTF. DNA of the CDR3: TGTGCCAGCAGTTACTCGACAGGAGCCTACTCTGGGGCCAACGTCCTGACTTTC.

The J gene is TRBJ2-1, the V gene TRBV7-8, with D hard to call. Looked up from germline, CDR1 is SGHVS and CDR2 is FQNEAQ. CDR3 length equals 15 residues. Trimming removed 5 bases at V and 2 bases at J, with 13 bases between. The chain's CDR3 is CASSPALIPYNEQFF. The CDR3 coding sequence is TGTGCCAGCAGCCCAGCCCTAATTCCCTACAATGAGCAGTTCTTC.

The chain links TRBV12-3 or TRBV12-4 to TRBJ1-5, with D uncertain. The V gene lost 0 bases and the J gene lost 5 bases, with 11 bases spanning the gap. There are 15 residues in the CDR3. The chain's CDR3 is CASSLAGRRDQPQHF. The CDR3 bases are TGTGCCAGCAGTTTAGCGGGGAGGAGAGATCAGCCCCAGCATTTT.

This clonotype was found once. The genes are TRBV7-2 and TRBJ2-1; 9 bases line up with TRBD1. V was pared by 1 base and J by 6 bases, with 4 bases of the junction left unmatched. CDR1 is SGHTA, CDR2 FQGNSA, per germline. This CDR3 has 15 amino acids. CDR3 in amino acids: CASSLGQGVRNEQFF. CDR3 bases: TGTGCCAGCAGCTTAGGACAGGGGGTGCGCAATGAGCAGTTCTTC.

The V and J genes are TRBV10-2 and TRBJ2-2, with 8 nucleotides matching TRBD2. Trimming at V came to 3 bases and at J to 1 base, leaving 4 bases not matched to a gene. The germline CDR1 and CDR2 sequences are WSHSY and SAAADI. This CDR3 contains 16 residues. The CDR3 loop is CASSDPGGVNTGELFF. The CDR3 DNA follows: TGCGCCAGCAGTGATCCCGGGGGGGTGAACACCGGGGAGCTGTTTTTT.

The V call is TRBV4-2, the J call TRBJ1-2, with D possibly being TRBD1 (5 bases). CDR1 is LGHNA, CDR2 YNFKEQ, per germline. This CDR3 has 13 amino acids. With 4 bases removed from V and 7 bases from J, the gap between germline ends came to 13 bases. The CDR3 bases are TGTGCCAGCAGCCCCCAGGGTCTTTTTGGCTACACCTTC. It specifies CASSPQGLFGYTF.

V is TRBV12-3 or TRBV12-4 and J is TRBJ1-1, with D unresolved. This CDR3 is built from 14 residues. V lost 3 bases and J 4 bases, leaving 12 bases between the germline ends. The CDR3 DNA sequence: TGTGCCAGCAGTTTTACGGATTTGGGCACTGAAGCTTTCTTT. Translated: CASSFTDLGTEAFF.

Written as DNA, the CDR3 is TGTGCCAGCAGCCAGCAAAAACTAGGGGCTAACTATGGCTACACCTTC. The encoded protein is CASSQQKLGANYGYTF. V is TRBV4-2 and J is TRBJ1-2; tentative D call: TRBD1 (5 bases). V dropped 3 bases and J dropped 0 bases, with 14 bases sitting between them. The CDR3 is 16 amino acids. Germline V gene lookup returns CDR1 LGHNA and CDR2 YNFKEQ.

The V and J genes are TRBV29-1 and TRBJ2-4; 8 bases map to TRBD1. The DNA end lines up better with TRBJ2-7; the J call may be wrong. The V gene's germline CDR1 is SQVTM and CDR2 ANQGSEA. This CDR3 has 13 amino acids. CDR3 residues: CSVVQDRVYEQYF. CDR3 coding DNA: TGCAGCGTTGTCCAGGACAGGGTCTACGAGCAGTACTTC.

In its sample, this clonotype was seen a few times. V and J are TRBV20-1 and TRBJ2-6; D could derive from TRBD1 or TRBD2 (5 bases each). This CDR3 has 18 amino acids. Germline CDR1 DFQATT, CDR2 SNEGSKA (reference sequence). With 2 bases removed from V and 0 bases from J, the gap between germline ends came to 17 bases. The CDR3 nucleotides are TGCAGTGCTAGACCGAGGGGACGGAGTAACTCTGGGGCCAACGTCCTGACTTTC. Encoded protein: CSARPRGRSNSGANVLTF.

V and J are TRBV6-1 and TRBJ1-5, with D unresolved. The germline V and J ends were trimmed by 8 bases and 0 bases, with 14 bases remaining between them. This CDR3 region has 15 residues. Per germline, CDR1 MNHNS and CDR2 SASEGT. CDR3 sequence: CASSVVQYSNQPQHF. CDR3 DNA sequence: TGTGCCAGCTCTGTTGTGCAGTATAGCAATCAGCCCCAGCATTTT.

The chain employs TRBV5-1 and TRBJ2-5; 10 bases agree with TRBD2. J gave up 5 bases and V 3 bases, and 10 bases lay outside the gene matches. This CDR3 contains 16 residues. Germline CDR1 SGHRS, CDR2 YFSETQ. The CDR3: CASSSGLAVGGETQYF. The CDR3 DNA follows: TGCGCCAGCAGCTCCGGACTAGCGGTGGGGGGGGAGACCCAGTACTTC.

This chain joins TRBV6-5 and TRBJ2-3; D ambiguous. CDR3 length: 14 amino acids. Trimming removed 0 bases at V and 5 bases at J, with 9 bases between. Germline lookup yields CDR1 MNHEY and CDR2 SVGAGI. The CDR3 reads CASSYSAGRDTQYF. The CDR3 DNA reads TGTGCCAGCAGTTACTCGGCTGGCAGAGATACGCAGTATTTT.

This clonotype appeared a few times. As DNA, the CDR3 is TGTGCCAGCAGCCAAGCGAGGGACAGGTCCTCTGGGGCCAACGTCCTGACTTTC. It specifies CASSQARDRSSGANVLTF. V is TRBV3-1 and J is TRBJ2-6, with TRBD1 matching over 8 bases. CDR1 and CDR2 from the germline V gene are LGHDT and YNNKEL (reference sequence). This CDR3 region has 18 residues. J was trimmed by 0 bases and V by 1 base; bases with no gene match: 5.

This sequence joins TRBV10-3 and TRBJ2-1; no reliable D call. CDR3 size: 12 residues. CDR1 is ENHRY and CDR2 is SYGVKD in the germline V gene. The V and J ends lost 5 bases and 6 bases respectively, with 8 bases between them. CDR3 amino acids: CAISFTPNEQFF. CDR3 bases: TGTGCCATCAGTTTTACTCCCAATGAGCAGTTCTTC.

The chain recombines TRBV6-1 with TRBJ1-1, with TRBD1 matching 8 bases. The germline gives CDR1 MNHNS, CDR2 SASEGT. J was trimmed by 1 base and V by 6 bases; bases with no gene match: 13. CDR3 length: 17 residues. The CDR3: CASSSPPRGLKNTEAFF. Here the CDR3 DNA reads TGTGCCAGCAGCAGCCCCCCCAGGGGGCTAAAGAACACTGAAGCTTTCTTT.

This clonotype was seen a handful of times. The chain combines TRBV3-1 with TRBJ2-7, with 9 bases that match TRBD2. With V trimmed by 5 bases and J by 3 bases, 8 bases remained unmatched. Per germline, CDR1 LGHDT and CDR2 YNNKEL (reference sequence). The CDR3 runs 15 residues. DNA for the CDR3: TGTGCCAGCAGCGCCGGGACTAGCACCGGCTACGAGCAGTACTTC. Residues: CASSAGTSTGYEQYF.

The CDR3 DNA follows: TGTGCCAGCAGTTACGGGTACCAAGAGACCCAGTACTTC. Protein sequence: CASSYGYQETQYF. The chain carries TRBV6-6 and TRBJ2-5; D not resolved. Per the germline V gene, CDR1 is MNHNY and CDR2 is SVGAGI (reference sequence). The CDR3 is 13 amino acids. V gave up 2 bases and J gave up 0 bases, with 4 bases separating them.

Note on this clonotype: This may arise from a read error, as a much more abundant clone is one base away. CDR3 sequence reads: CASSFSGGDCGYTF. The CDR3 region has the DNA TGTGCCAGCAGCTTTTCAGGGGGCGACTGTGGCTACACCTTC. The rearrangement uses TRBV7-9 and TRBJ1-2; 8 nucleotides agree with TRBD1. V trimming: 3 bases; J trimming: 7 bases; junction bases outside the gene matches: 7. This CDR3 comprises 14 residues. Germline V gives CDR1 SEHNR, CDR2 FQNEAQ (reference sequence).

In DNA form, the CDR3 reads TGTGCCAGCAGCTTAGGTCTGCGACTAGTGGGAGTCTACAATGAGCAGTTCTTC. This gives the protein CASSLGLRLVGVYNEQFF. This rearrangement joins TRBV11-2 to TRBJ2-1; tentative D call: TRBD2 (6 bases). Germline V gives CDR1 SGHAT, CDR2 FQNNGV. Trimming took off 1 base at V and 3 bases at J, with 19 bases between the two ends. The CDR3 contains 18 residues.

The chain combines TRBV27 with TRBJ1-2, with 9 bases aligning to TRBD1. The CDR3 is made up of 15 amino acids. Germline lookup yields CDR1 MNHEY and CDR2 SMNVEV (reference sequence). Trimming cost V 0 bases and J 5 bases; bases outside gene matches: 4. In DNA, the CDR3 is TGTGCCAGCAGTTTATCCCTAGGGACAGGGTATGGCTACACCTTC. This gives the protein CASSLSLGTGYGYTF.

CDR3 residues: CASRRTSARDEQYF. CDR3 nucleotide sequence: TGTGCCAGCCGGAGGACTAGCGCCAGAGACGAGCAGTACTTC. The J gene is TRBJ2-7, the V gene TRBV2; TRBD2 agrees at 9 bases. The germline V gene has CDR1 SNHLY and CDR2 FYNNEI. There are 14 residues in the CDR3. Trimming cost V 8 bases and J 5 bases; bases outside gene matches: 10.

The chain carries TRBV10-3 and TRBJ2-3; unclear D gene. CDR1 ENHRY and CDR2 SYGVKD come from the germline V gene. This CDR3 has 15 amino acids. Trimming shortened V by 4 bases and J by 1 base, and 12 bases separated the two germline ends. In DNA form, the CDR3 reads TGTGCCATCAGTGCCGGAGAATCGGGCACAGATACGCAGTATTTT. It codes for CAISAGESGTDTQYF.

The V call is TRBV13, the J call TRBJ2-5; 11 positions agree with TRBD2. This CDR3 has 16 amino acids. Per germline, CDR1 PRHDT and CDR2 FYEKMQ (reference sequence). With 5 bases clipped from V and 1 base from J, the junction kept 6 bases outside the gene matches. The CDR3 spells CASSARLAGPQETQYF. Here the CDR3 DNA reads TGTGCCAGCAGCGCTCGACTAGCGGGGCCCCAAGAGACCCAGTACTTC.

The CDR3 loop reads CSVDVKSSTDTQYF. In nucleotides, the CDR3 is TGCAGCGTGGACGTCAAAAGCAGCACAGATACGCAGTATTTT. V usage is TRBV29-1 and J usage is TRBJ2-3; no definite D call. The CDR3 is made up of 14 amino acids. Germline lookup yields CDR1 SQVTM and CDR2 ANQGSEA. V lost 6 bases to trimming and J lost 0 bases, with 13 bases between them.

The genes are TRBV21-1 and TRBJ2-3; TRBD2 reflects the table's D call only, with no check against the DNA. TRBV21-1 constitutes a pseudogene. The CDR3 has 16 amino acids. The CDR3 bases are TGTGCCAGCAGCAAAGTCTCCAGCGGGAGTACAGATACGCAGTATTTT. Residues: CASSKVSSGSTDTQYF.